Reported below is one T cell receptor beta chain. Antigen: not known. Libraries were prepared by immunoSEQ multiplex PCR; TCRdb keeps only in-frame clonotypes and omits some of them. Of about 14,000 clones listed, 86% are singletons. Brentuximab vedotin exposure varied, and every patient relapsed after autologous stem cell transplantation. This specimen comes from a study of PD-1 blockade in classical Hodgkin lymphoma. Points from the study as a whole: The authors have not defined what causes the repertoire differences, possibly disease activity or prior therapy. Patients with a complete response exhibited baseline diversity comparable to newly diagnosed patients.

CDR3 size: 18 residues. Trimming removed 2 bases from V and 7 bases from J; junction bases left unmatched: 16. Germline CDR1 is LGHNA and CDR2 is YNFKEQ. The material sequenced was peripheral blood mononuclear cells (PBMCs), taken at baseline. This clonotype was obtained from a human donor with classical Hodgkin lymphoma. The rearrangement links TRBV4-2 to TRBJ2-3, with TRBD2 matching 9 bases. The CDR3 region is CASSQRGERGVPRNTQYF. DNA for the CDR3: TGTGCCAGCAGCCAAAGGGGGGAGCGGGGGGTCCCCCGGAATACGCAGTATTTT.